What follows are 14 T cell receptor beta chains derived from one specimen sequenced in a study of control samples from healthy donors and cancer patients. Repertoires were generated with immunoSEQ multiplex PCR, while TCRdb's copy carries only in-frame clones and drops some. The sample lists about 110,000 clones; just under 85% were seen once. Material: blood. Receptors were obtained from a man younger than 30 in good health.

The chain joins TRBV12-5 to TRBJ2-7; 9 nucleotides line up with TRBD1. V shed 3 bases and J 7 bases; nucleotides not matched to a gene: 7. The CDR3 spans 14 residues. Germline CDR1 reads LGHNT; CDR2 reads FRNRAP. The CDR3 DNA is TGTGCTAGTGGTTTCGGGACAGGGACGCAAGAGCAGTACGTC. Amino acid sequence: CASGFGTGTQEQYV.

V and J are TRBV5-1 and TRBJ1-1, with TRBD1 identical over 10 bases. V shed 2 bases and J 1 base; nucleotides not matched to a gene: 5. The CDR3 covers 16 residues. The germline V gene encodes CDR1 SGHRS and CDR2 YFSETQ. The CDR3: CASSFGTGVTNTEAFF. Written as DNA, the CDR3 is TGCGCCAGCAGCTTCGGGACAGGGGTTACGAACACTGAAGCTTTCTTT.

The chain employs TRBV11-1 and TRBJ1-6, with TRBD1 as a possible D gene (6 bases). V gave up 3 bases and J gave up 11 bases, with 17 bases separating them. Germline V gene lookup returns CDR1 SGHAT and CDR2 FQDESV (reference sequence). There are 15 residues in the CDR3. CDR3 nucleotide sequence: TGTGCCAGCAGCTTTGCGACAGGCCCGAGTGCACCCCTCCACTTT. Translating it yields CASSFATGPSAPLHF.

This clone was counted once. The chain couples TRBV6-6 to TRBJ2-7, with 9 bases aligning to TRBD1. Unmatched junction bases numbered 8, after V lost 6 bases and J lost 2 bases. Germline loops: CDR1 MNHNY, CDR2 SVGAGI (reference sequence). CDR3 size: 15 residues. In DNA, the CDR3 is TGTGCCAGCAGCCGCCCGGGGACAGGGACCTACGAGCAGTACTTC. Protein product: CASSRPGTGTYEQYF.

The chain links TRBV21-1 to TRBJ2-1; the table calls TRBD2, which could not be checked here. TRBV21-1 is a recognized pseudogene. This CDR3 comprises 16 residues. CDR3 DNA: TGTGCCAGCAGCAAAGCGACCAGCGGCGCCTACAATGAGCAGTTCTTC. Translated, it gives CASSKATSGAYNEQFF.

The V call is TRBV2, the J call TRBJ2-1; D may be TRBD2 (6 bases). The germline CDR1 and CDR2 sequences are SNHLY and FYNNEI. Trimming cost V 8 bases and J 0 bases, with 17 bases left between them. The CDR3 is made up of 16 amino acids. In DNA, the CDR3 is TGTGCCAGCGGCCGTAGTGGGGGGTTCTCCTACAATGAGCAGTTCTTC. Its translation: CASGRSGGFSYNEQFF.

For this clone: At one of its ends the junction is not consistent with the germline gene, which may arise from a read error. This rearrangement joins TRBV7-7 to TRBJ2-5, with 7 bases that match TRBD2. This CDR3 has 15 residues. Germline assignment: CDR1 SSHAT and CDR2 FNYEAQ (reference sequence). The DNA of the CDR3 is TGTGCTAGCAGCTTAACGGGGAGGGGACAAGAGACCCAGTACTTC. It encodes CASSLTGRGQETQYF.

The rearrangement joins TRBV5-4 to TRBJ1-1; unclear D gene. The CDR3 covers 13 residues. V was pared by 5 bases and J by 4 bases, with 12 bases between. Germline loops: CDR1 SGHNT, CDR2 YYREEE (reference sequence). Here the CDR3 reads CASRAGGSTEAFF. The CDR3 DNA reads TGTGCCAGCAGGGCCGGCGGGAGCACTGAAGCTTTCTTT.

The V and J genes are TRBV15 and TRBJ2-5, with 13 bases identical to TRBD2. The CDR3 totals 17 residues. Germline lookup yields CDR1 LNHNV and CDR2 YYDKDF (reference sequence). Losses at the gene ends were 1 base for V and 5 bases for J; bases not matched to a gene: 7. CDR3 loop: CATSRGPLAGGRETQYF. Here the CDR3 DNA reads TGTGCCACCAGCAGAGGGCCACTAGCGGGGGGGCGGGAGACCCAGTACTTC. The full variable domain, its missing parts supplied by reference TRBV15 and TRBJ2-5, is DAMVIQNPRYQVTQFGKPVTLSCSQTLNHNVMYWYQQKSSQAPKLLFHYYDKDFNNEADTPDNFQSRRPNTSFCFLDIRSPGLGDTAMYLCATSRGPLAGGRETQYFGPGTRLLVL.

This clone was counted a few times. The V and J genes are TRBV7-9 and TRBJ1-1; 7 bases map to TRBD1. Germline assignment: CDR1 SEHNR and CDR2 FQNEAQ (reference sequence). The CDR3 has 16 residues. Trimming at V came to 4 bases and at J to 1 base, leaving 9 bases not matched to a gene. The CDR3 DNA sequence: TGTGCCAGCAGCTCACTTCGACAGGGCTCGAACACTGAAGCTTTCTTT. As protein: CASSSLRQGSNTEAFF.

The CDR3 protein is CASSESVKDRGHRNYGYTF. Written as DNA, the CDR3 is TGCGCCAGCAGTGAGTCGGTGAAGGACAGGGGGCATCGTAACTATGGCTACACCTTC. The chain links TRBV10-2 to TRBJ1-2; 11 nucleotides agree with TRBD1. Germline-derived CDR1 and CDR2 are WSHSY and SAAADI. V was pared by 0 bases and J by 1 base, with 10 bases of the junction left unmatched. The CDR3 runs to 19 residues.

The rearrangement joins TRBV6-1 to TRBJ1-6, with unresolved D. This CDR3 is built from 14 residues. The germline V gene has CDR1 MNHNS and CDR2 SASEGT. V was cut by 0 bases and J by 7 bases, with 7 bases left in between. As DNA, the CDR3 is TGTGCCAGCAGTGAAGCGTATCGGAATTCACCCCTCCACTTT. Protein product: CASSEAYRNSPLHF.

CDR3 nucleotide sequence: TGTGCCAGCAGCCGAGACGGGACTGGGGGACGAGGGAATGGCTACACCTTC. This codes for CASSRDGTGGRGNGYTF. This chain links TRBV14 with TRBJ1-2, with D possibly matching TRBD1 (5 bases). CDR1 and CDR2 (germline): SGHDN, FVKESK. The CDR3 has 17 residues. Trimming pared 4 bases from V and 6 bases from J, leaving 24 bases between.

This clone was found a few times. The genes are TRBV7-2 and TRBJ1-2; 9 nucleotides match TRBD1. The CDR3 length is 15 residues. Germline CDR1 SGHTA, CDR2 FQGNSA. V shed 5 bases, J shed 6 bases, and the junction held 10 bases outside the gene matches. In DNA form, the CDR3 reads TGTGCCAGCAGCCCAGGAGGACAGGGGAGGAATGGCTACACCTTC. Its protein is CASSPGGQGRNGYTF. Together with reference TRBV7-2 and TRBJ1-2, the CDR3 gives the full variable domain: GAGVSQSPSNKVTEKGKDVELRCDPISGHTALYWYRQSLGQGLEFLIYFQGNSAPDKSGLPSDRFSAERTGGSVSTLTIQRTQQEDSAVYLCASSPGGQGRNGYTFGSGTRLTVV.